The entry that follows covers one TCR beta chain sequence. This clonotype has more than one count but fewer than ten. No cognate antigen has been identified for it. No base quality information exists; no much larger clone differs at one position. This entry comes from a study of identical twins (dated by TCRdb to about 2016). For context, the study as a whole: To test whether fetal clonotypes persist, this study deep-sequenced TCR alpha and beta repertoires from monozygotic twins, from unrelated adults of various ages, and from cord blood. To rule out contamination, the twin experiments were replicated at different times with different library preparation protocols. Overall study outcomes, separate from this receptor: Because the same donors could not be followed over many years, the conclusions relied on cross-sectional statistical analysis. A weaker excess of twin sharing was found in beta out-of-frame sequences because the signal-to-noise ratio was lowered by fewer shared sequences. Compared with coincidental sharing between unrelated individuals, out-of-frame TCR alpha sequences shared between twins showed an excess of sequences with low generation probability. Out-of-frame TCR alpha sharing in monozygotic twins was systematically underestimated by recombination models, whereas sharing between unrelated individuals was in agreement with the recombination models. Abundant cord blood beta clonotypes carried fewer insertions; young adult naive repertoires showed a weaker similar trend, while memory repertoires showed none. Zero-insertion analyses could be partly confounded by invariant T cells such as MAIT and iNKT, although diverse VJ usage argued against such confounding for most clonotypes.

All donors were healthy Caucasians. Three pairs of female monozygotic twins, all aged about 18 to 30 years, made up the twin cohort. Positive isolation kits from Invitrogen were used to isolate the CD4+ and CD8+ T cell populations. Receptor libraries were prepared by 5' RACE. The listed sequencing device is Illumina HiSeq 2000. Template switching added a universal primer binding site, and the final cDNA carried a unique molecular identifier that allowed TCR cDNA molecules to be counted accurately. First-strand cDNA for TCR alpha and beta chains was synthesized from specific primers in the conserved constant-segment region. To control for contamination, every cDNA library was double barcoded, receiving both a SMART-Mk sample barcode and Illumina barcodes. TruSeq adapter sequences and Illumina sample barcodes were added in two successive PCR steps. Sequencing of the TCR alpha and beta cDNA libraries was done on the Illumina HiSeq platform using custom primers. In the authors' own workflow: MiGEC processed the raw reads to extract unique molecular identifiers, while MiXCR was used to determine the CDR3 positions. Recombination models were inferred per individual with the repgenHMM and IGoR tools using an EM algorithm. Shared clonotype analysis was performed with the tcR package in R, normalizing sharing by the product of cloneset sizes. To study raw recombination without the effects of thymic and clonal selection, out-of-frame nonproductive sequences were analyzed. TCRdb cleaned the public reads at Q25 with fastp, built clones with MiXCR and kept in-frame beta chains. Records with the same CDR3 protein are collapsed into one entry carrying the most frequent genes and DNA. The V and J calls shown here were made by TCRdb, not taken from the authors' results. Within this sample are about 530,000 distinct CDR3 sequences, with around 15% of them counted one time only. Jointly, the top ten make up around 0.4% of the sample.

This sample was shared with a second study, whose subject was yellow fever vaccine responses in identical twins. Per that second paper: The authors reported that the T cell response to vaccination in identical twins appeared partly convergent and partly personalized. Focusing on identical twins, the study followed the T cell clones that responded to the vaccine, and did so with precision.

Sequenced sample: CD4+ T cells sorted from blood. This receptor was identified in a woman between 18 and 30 years old in good health.

The CDR3 here reads CASSVGGRAGNNEQFF. The nucleotide sequence reads TGTGCCAGCAGCGTAGGCGGGAGGGCCGGGAACAATGAGCAGTTCTTC. Recombination joined TRBV9 with TRBJ2-1; 9 central nucleotides agree with TRBD2. The CDR3 numbers 16 residues from cysteine through phenylalanine. Solely the CDR3 DNA is kept, with 48 bases framed from the first base. The V end gives up 0 bases and the J end 5 bases, leaving 6 bases in the junction not matched to a gene. Looking up the germline V gene yields CDR1 SGDLS and CDR2 YYNGEE.